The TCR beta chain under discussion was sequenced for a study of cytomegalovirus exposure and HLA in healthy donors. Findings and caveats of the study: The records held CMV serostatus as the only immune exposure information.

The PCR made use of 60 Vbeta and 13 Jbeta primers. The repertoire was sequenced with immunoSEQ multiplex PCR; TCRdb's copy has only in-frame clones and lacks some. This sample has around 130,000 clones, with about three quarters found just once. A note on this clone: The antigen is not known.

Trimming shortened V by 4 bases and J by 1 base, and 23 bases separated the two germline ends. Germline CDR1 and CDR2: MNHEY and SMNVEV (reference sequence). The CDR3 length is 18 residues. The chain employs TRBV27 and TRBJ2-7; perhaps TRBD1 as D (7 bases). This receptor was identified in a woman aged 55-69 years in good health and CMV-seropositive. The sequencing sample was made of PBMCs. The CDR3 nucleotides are TGTGCCAGCAGTTCACAAGGGACAGCAGGGGGGAGATCCTACGAGCAGTACTTC. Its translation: CASSSQGTAGGRSYEQYF.